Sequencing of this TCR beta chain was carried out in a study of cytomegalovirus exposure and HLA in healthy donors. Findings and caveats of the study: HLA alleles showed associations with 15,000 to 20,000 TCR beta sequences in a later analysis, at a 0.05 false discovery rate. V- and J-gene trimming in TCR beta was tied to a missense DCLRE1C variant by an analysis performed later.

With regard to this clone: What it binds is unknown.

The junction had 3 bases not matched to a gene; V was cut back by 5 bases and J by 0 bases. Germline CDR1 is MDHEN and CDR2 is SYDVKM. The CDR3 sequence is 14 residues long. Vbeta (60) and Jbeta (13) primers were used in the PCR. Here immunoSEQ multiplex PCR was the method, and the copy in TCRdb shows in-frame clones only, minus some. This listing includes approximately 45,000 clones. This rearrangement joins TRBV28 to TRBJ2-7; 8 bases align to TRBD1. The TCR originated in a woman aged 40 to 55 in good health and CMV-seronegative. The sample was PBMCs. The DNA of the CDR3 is TGTGCCAGCAGTCGACAGGGGCACTCCTACGAGCAGTACTTC. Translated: CASSRQGHSYEQYF.